This T cell receptor (beta chain) comes out of a study of T cell repertoires in cytomegalovirus infection. Study-level information: Both recently identified HLA-C-restricted and well-studied HLA-B-restricted CMV epitopes were used in the study. Both CMV infection and a matching HLA type were indicated by public TCR beta signatures.

Regarding the study as a whole: Summed public TCR beta family frequency identified CMV carriers bearing the relevant HLA. CMV-specific TCR beta clonotypes restricted by HLA-C dominated the ex vivo response.

V was cut by 2 bases and J by 12 bases, with 11 bases left in between. This CDR3 has 12 amino acids. Per germline, CDR1 MNHEY and CDR2 SVGEGT. As to this clonotype: Its antigen is unknown.

A single record per CDR3 protein comes from TCRdb applying MiXCR to the reads. The sample yields hundreds of thousands of distinct CDR3 sequences, 40% to 50% seen once. The chain uses TRBV6-2 or TRBV6-3 and TRBJ2-1; D uncertain. Sequenced here: cultured PBMCs, sampled from culture after CMV antigen stimulation. This TCR was sampled from a human donor in good health (CMV status not recorded). Some clones in this sample may be carry-over from other donors' samples. The CDR3 spells CASSYPLVAQFF. DNA for the CDR3: TGTGCCAGCAGTTACCCCCTAGTGGCGCAGTTCTTC.